Listed below are T cell receptor beta chains from one sample, sequenced in a study of long-term antiretroviral therapy in people with HIV. This table comes from immunoSEQ multiplex PCR, and its TCRdb copy is limited to in-frame clones, with some not included. This table holds 30,000 to 35,000 clones, around 74% found once. The material was unsorted PBMCs, obtained 3 years after starting antiretroviral therapy. The receptor source for this set is a man between 50 and 59 years old with HIV. Each CDR3 is given with its conserved first and last residue. Each record gives: J gene, D gene, V gene, clone size, CDR3 length, CDR3 DNA, CDR3 protein. D genes are given only for firm matches. Not all rows give a size; the values are once, few, many and, for expanded clones, a class.

J: TRBJ2-1
D: TRBD1
V: TRBV7-8
size: .
length: 14
DNA: TGTGCCAGCAGCCTCGGGACAGGAAACAATGAGCAGTTCTTC
CDR3: CASSLGTGNNEQFF

J: TRBJ1-5
D: .
V: TRBV19
size: once
length: 14
DNA: TGTGCCAGTAGTCTTGACAGGACCGATCAGCCCCAGCATTTT
CDR3: CASSLDRTDQPQHF

J: TRBJ1-1
D: .
V: TRBV5-1
size: once
length: 14
DNA: TGCGCCAGCAGCTTGGAGCCGGTGAACACTGAAGCTTTCTTT
CDR3: CASSLEPVNTEAFF

J: TRBJ1-5
D: TRBD1
V: TRBV6-6
size: few
length: 14
DNA: TGTGCCAGCAGCCAGGGGGGCAGCAATCAGCCCCAGCATTTT
CDR3: CASSQGGSNQPQHF

J: TRBJ1-5
D: .
V: TRBV4-3
size: .
length: 15
DNA: TGCGCCAGCAGCCTATACCGGGTCTCGGGGGAGCCCCAGCATTTT
CDR3: CASSLYRVSGEPQHF

J: TRBJ1-4
D: .
V: TRBV6-5
size: .
length: 13
DNA: TGTGCCAGCAGTTCCGGGACTGGGGGGAAACTGTTTTTT
CDR3: CASSSGTGGKLFF

J: TRBJ1-1
D: TRBD1
V: TRBV7-2
size: .
length: 16
DNA: TGTGCCAGCAGTCTTACGGGACAGGGTTCAGGCACTGAAGCTTTCTTT
CDR3: CASSLTGQGSGTEAFF

J: TRBJ1-2
D: TRBD1
V: TRBV27
size: few
length: 13
DNA: TGTGCCAGCACCCAGACAGGGGGCTATGGCTACACCTTC
CDR3: CASTQTGGYGYTF

J: TRBJ2-5
D: TRBD2
V: TRBV4-2
size: few
length: 16
DNA: TGTGCCAGCAGCCCTTACCCCGGCGGGGGCCAAGAGACCCAGTACTTC
CDR3: CASSPYPGGGQETQYF

J: TRBJ2-3
D: .
V: TRBV4-2
size: .
length: 14
DNA: TGTGCCAGCAGCCAAGCATCTAACACAGATACGCAGTATTTT
CDR3: CASSQASNTDTQYF

J: TRBJ2-1
D: .
V: TRBV5-1
size: .
length: 16
DNA: TGCGCCAGCAGCGCGTTTAGGGGGGGGACCTACAATGAGCAGTTCTTC
CDR3: CASSAFRGGTYNEQFF

J: TRBJ2-5
D: .
V: TRBV7-9
size: .
length: 12
DNA: TGTGCCAGCAGCTTAGCTTCGGAGACCCAGTACTTC
CDR3: CASSLASETQYF

J: TRBJ2-7
D: .
V: TRBV9
size: .
length: 14
DNA: TGTGCCAGCAGCGTAGGGTCATCAAGCTACGAGCAGTACTTC
CDR3: CASSVGSSSYEQYF

J: TRBJ2-5
D: TRBD1
V: TRBV10-2
size: .
length: 16
DNA: TGCGCCAGCAGTGAGTCGACGAGAGGACAGGGGGAGACCCAGTACTTC
CDR3: CASSESTRGQGETQYF

J: TRBJ2-7
D: TRBD1
V: TRBV18
size: .
length: 15
DNA: TGTGCCAGCTCACCAATGGACAGGGGAAAGAACGAGCAGTACTTC
CDR3: CASSPMDRGKNEQYF

J: TRBJ2-7
D: .
V: TRBV7-6
size: few
length: 15
DNA: TGTGCCAGCAGCCCACACCAGGAGGTTTCCTACGAGCAGTACTTC
CDR3: CASSPHQEVSYEQYF

J: TRBJ2-3
D: .
V: TRBV5-1
size: .
length: 13
DNA: TGCGCCAGCAGCCCCTCGCCCTCGGATACGCAGTATTTT
CDR3: CASSPSPSDTQYF

J: TRBJ2-5
D: .
V: TRBV10-3
size: .
length: 13
DNA: TGTGCCATCAGAAAACAGGGCCAAGAGACCCAGTACTTC
CDR3: CAIRKQGQETQYF

J: TRBJ2-7
D: TRBD1
V: TRBV29-1
size: .
length: 15
DNA: TGCAGCGTTGAAGATCGCGACAGGGCCCTCTACGAGCAGTACTTC
CDR3: CSVEDRDRALYEQYF

J: TRBJ2-7
D: .
V: TRBV7-8
size: .
length: 13
DNA: TGTGCCAGCAGCGCCGGGACGTTATACGAGCAGTACTTC
CDR3: CASSAGTLYEQYF

J: TRBJ1-2
D: .
V: TRBV28
size: .
length: 12
DNA: TGTGCCAGCAGGCCAACTGAAGGAGGCTACACCTTC
CDR3: CASRPTEGGYTF

J: TRBJ2-7
D: .
V: TRBV6-5
size: .
length: 15
DNA: TGTGCCAGCAGTTACTTCGCTGGGTCGGTTTACGAGCAGTACTTC
CDR3: CASSYFAGSVYEQYF

J: TRBJ2-3
D: TRBD1
V: TRBV9
size: .
length: 15
DNA: TGTGCCAGCAGCCCGAGTCCGACAGGGACAGATACGCAGTATTTT
CDR3: CASSPSPTGTDTQYF

J: TRBJ1-4
D: .
V: TRBV4-3
size: .
length: 15
DNA: TGCGCCAGCAGCCAAGATCGCAGAACTAATGAAAAACTGTTTTTT
CDR3: CASSQDRRTNEKLFF

J: TRBJ1-1
D: TRBD1
V: TRBV6-6
size: .
length: 15
DNA: TGTGCCAGCAGGGCGGGACAGGGCAGGAACACTGAAGCTTTCTTT
CDR3: CASRAGQGRNTEAFF

J: TRBJ1-5
D: .
V: TRBV7-8
size: .
length: 16
DNA: TGTGCCAGCAGCTTAGCTTATCGGGACAAAAATCAGCCCCAGCATTTT
CDR3: CASSLAYRDKNQPQHF

J: TRBJ2-6
D: .
V: TRBV14
size: .
length: 15
DNA: TGTGCCAGCAGCCCGGGTCACTCTGGGGCCAACGTCCTGACTTTC
CDR3: CASSPGHSGANVLTF

J: TRBJ1-6
D: .
V: TRBV14
size: .
length: 16
DNA: TGTGCCAGCAGCCAAGTGGGACCGGCCTTAGATTCACCCCTCCACTTT
CDR3: CASSQVGPALDSPLHF

J: TRBJ2-2
D: TRBD2
V: TRBV4-3
size: .
length: 17
DNA: TGCGCCAGCAGCCAAGAACTGACTATCGGGAGGCCCGGGGAGCTGTTTTTT
CDR3: CASSQELTIGRPGELFF

J: TRBJ1-5
D: .
V: TRBV7-8
size: .
length: 16
DNA: TGTGCCAGCAGCTTAGTAGCGGGGTTTAGCAATCAGCCCCAGCATTTT
CDR3: CASSLVAGFSNQPQHF

J: TRBJ2-6
D: .
V: TRBV5-1
size: .
length: 15
DNA: TGCGCCAGCAGCTTGGTCCCCTCTGGGGCCAACGTCCTGACTTTC
CDR3: CASSLVPSGANVLTF

J: TRBJ1-3
D: .
V: TRBV9
size: .
length: 14
DNA: TGTGCCAGCAGCGCTTCTCAGAGCGGAAACACCATATATTTT
CDR3: CASSASQSGNTIYF

J: TRBJ2-7
D: TRBD1
V: TRBV7-9
size: .
length: 14
DNA: TGTGCCAGCAGCATCGGGACAGGGGGTTTCGAGCAGTACTTC
CDR3: CASSIGTGGFEQYF

J: TRBJ1-1
D: .
V: TRBV27
size: .
length: 13
DNA: TGTGCCAGCAGTTTAAGGGAGCACACTGAAGCTTTCTTT
CDR3: CASSLREHTEAFF

J: TRBJ2-3
D: .
V: TRBV28
size: .
length: 11
DNA: TGTGCCAGCAGTTCCGTAAATACGCAGTATTTT
CDR3: CASSSVNTQYF

J: TRBJ1-1
D: .
V: TRBV5-1
size: .
length: 16
DNA: TGCGCCAGCACCCCCACTCAAGCGGGGATGGCCACTGAAGCTTTCTTT
CDR3: CASTPTQAGMATEAFF

J: TRBJ2-4
D: TRBD2
V: TRBV7-2
size: once
length: 18
DNA: TGTGCCAGCAGCGCTCCACTAACCAGCGGGGCTTCACAAAACATTCAGTACTTC
CDR3: CASSAPLTSGASQNIQYF

J: TRBJ2-7
D: TRBD1
V: TRBV10-3
size: .
length: 15
DNA: TGTGCCATCAGTGACCCTGGACAGGACTCCTACGAGCAGTACTTC
CDR3: CAISDPGQDSYEQYF

J: TRBJ1-2
D: TRBD1
V: TRBV27
size: few
length: 15
DNA: TGTGCCAGCAGTTTGACAGGGGGAGGTAACTATGGCTACACCTTC
CDR3: CASSLTGGGNYGYTF

J: TRBJ2-5
D: .
V: TRBV7-2
size: .
length: 15
DNA: TGTGCCAGCAGCTTAGGGCTAGCGCTCCAAGAGACCCAGTACTTC
CDR3: CASSLGLALQETQYF

J: TRBJ2-2
D: TRBD1
V: TRBV29-1
size: .
length: 15
DNA: TGCAGCGTTGAAGGCCGGGACAGGGCCACCGGGGAGCTGTTTTTT
CDR3: CSVEGRDRATGELFF

J: TRBJ2-7
D: .
V: TRBV2
size: .
length: 13
DNA: TGTGCCAGCATGCATGGGGGGACCTACGAGCAGTACTTC
CDR3: CASMHGGTYEQYF

J: TRBJ1-6
D: .
V: TRBV7-9
size: few
length: 11
DNA: TGTGCCAGCAGCCGGGGTTCACCCCTCCACTTT
CDR3: CASSRGSPLHF

J: TRBJ2-6
D: TRBD1
V: TRBV4-1
size: .
length: 17
DNA: TGCGCCAGCAGCCACCCGGGACAGGCCTCTGGGGCCAACGTCCTGACTTTC
CDR3: CASSHPGQASGANVLTF

J: TRBJ1-5
D: TRBD1
V: TRBV2
size: .
length: 15
DNA: TGTGCCAGCAGTAGACAGGGGGCCTTTAATCAGCCCCAGCATTTT
CDR3: CASSRQGAFNQPQHF